These 13 T cell receptor beta chains were sequenced from one sample in a study of identical twins. TCRdb itself ran the 5' RACE reads through MiXCR, one entry per CDR3 protein. The sample records more than 200,000 distinct CDR3 sequences, approximately 9% being singletons. Material for sequencing was memory (CD45RO+) T cells sorted from blood. The receptors come from a woman aged 18-29 years in good health.

This rearrangement joins TRBV5-6 to TRBJ1-1, with D maybe TRBD1 (5 bases). V was trimmed by 4 bases and J by 6 bases, leaving 16 bases between them. Germline assignment: CDR1 SGHDT and CDR2 YYEEEE. The CDR3 consists of 14 residues. The DNA for the CDR3 is TGTGCCAGCAGCCCCCCGGCAGGGCGTGCTGAAGCTTTCTTT. Translating it yields CASSPPAGRAEAFF.

To note about this clonotype: A read error may produce the germline difference seen at one junction end. V and J are TRBV12-3 or TRBV12-4 and TRBJ2-2; D is uncertain. This CDR3 comprises 18 residues. CDR3 sequence: CACSSPWIGRQNTGELFF. The CDR3 DNA reads as TGTGCCTGCAGTAGTCCCTGGATTGGCAGGCAGAACACCGGGGAGCTGTTTTTT.

This clonotype came up many times. CDR3 in DNA: TGCAGTGCTATGCCAGGGAGCACTGAAGCTTTCTTT. This gives the protein CSAMPGSTEAFF. This chain links TRBV20-1 with TRBJ1-1; D is perhaps TRBD1 (5 bases). CDR1 is DFQATT, CDR2 SNEGSKA, per germline (reference sequence). V was shortened by 4 bases and J by 4 bases, with 10 bases between the two germline ends. This CDR3 spans 12 amino acids.

The rearrangement uses TRBV9 and TRBJ1-3, with D maybe TRBD1 (5 bases). CDR1 and CDR2 from the germline V gene are SGDLS and YYNGEE. CDR3 length: 16 residues. V lost 4 bases and J 0 bases, leaving 14 bases between the germline ends. The CDR3 region is CASSLSGPGSGNTIYF. The CDR3 bases are TGTGCCAGCAGCCTTTCGGGGCCAGGCTCTGGAAACACCATATATTTT. Combining the CDR3 with reference TRBV9 and TRBJ1-3 gives the whole variable domain DSGVTQTPKHLITATGQRVTLRCSPRSGDLSVYWYQQSLDQGLQFLIQYYNGEERAKGNILERFSAQQFPDLHSELNLSSLELGDSALYFCASSLSGPGSGNTIYFGEGSWLTVV.

This clonotype was detected many times. The chain employs TRBV7-9 and TRBJ2-3; maybe TRBD2 (7 bases). Trimming cost V 5 bases and J 5 bases, with 11 bases left between them. The CDR3 consists of 13 residues. Germline CDR1 reads SEHNR; CDR2 reads FQNEAQ (reference sequence). CDR3 amino acids: CASSEGGGDTQYF. CDR3 coding DNA: TGTGCCAGCAGCGAAGGGGGGGGAGATACGCAGTATTTT.

This clonotype was picked up many times. This sequence joins TRBV4-1 and TRBJ1-1, with 7 bases that match TRBD1. Germline CDR1 reads MGHRA; CDR2 reads YSYEKL. With 2 bases clipped from V and 0 bases from J, the junction kept 9 bases outside the gene matches. The CDR3 length is 17 residues. The CDR3 region has the DNA TGCGCCAGCAGCCAAAAGCCCAGGGGGGCGATGAACACTGAAGCTTTCTTT. Protein: CASSQKPRGAMNTEAFF.

The rearrangement uses TRBV24-1 and TRBJ2-7, with 8 positions matching TRBD1. After removal of 4 bases from V and 8 bases from J, the junction contained 6 bases not matched to a gene. The germline CDR1 and CDR2 sequences are KGHDR and SFDVKD. CDR3 length: 13 residues. Here the CDR3 reads CATSDPGTGQQYF. CDR3 nucleotide sequence: TGTGCCACCAGTGACCCAGGGACAGGTCAGCAGTACTTC.

In DNA, the CDR3 is TGTGCCAGCAGCACTGTTCACAGTCGGGTGACTTTGTTGGATACGCAGTATTTT. As protein: CASSTVHSRVTLLDTQYF. The chain joins TRBV11-2 to TRBJ2-3, with D uncertain. Germline V CDR1 and CDR2: SGHAT, FQNNGV. The V end was cut by 5 bases, the J end by 6 bases, with 27 bases between. The CDR3 is made up of 18 amino acids.

The CDR3 protein is CASSFTQSNFQETQYF. The DNA of the CDR3 is TGTGCCAGCAGCTTCACACAGTCTAATTTCCAAGAGACCCAGTACTTC. V is TRBV7-9 and J is TRBJ2-5; D unresolved. Germline-derived CDR1 and CDR2 are SEHNR and FQNEAQ (reference sequence). Trimming removed 3 bases from V and 1 base from J, with 15 bases in between. The CDR3 spans 16 residues.

CDR3 bases: TGCAGTGCTTCCAACCCGGCCCTCCTCACAGATACGCAGTATTTT. Encoded protein: CSASNPALLTDTQYF. The chain links TRBV20-1 to TRBJ2-3; D not certain. Trimming removed 5 bases from V and 2 bases from J, with 17 bases in between. This CDR3 has 15 amino acids. Germline CDR1 reads DFQATT; CDR2 reads SNEGSKA (reference sequence).

This clonotype was seen just once. The CDR3 loop is CASRLTSGGFNEQFF. In DNA, the CDR3 is TGTGCCAGCAGGCTCACTAGCGGGGGCTTTAATGAGCAGTTCTTC. The chain couples TRBV6-1 to TRBJ2-1; 11 bases fit TRBD2. CDR3 size: 15 residues. CDR1 and CDR2 from the germline V gene are MNHNS and SASEGT. With 6 bases clipped from V and 7 bases from J, the junction kept 8 bases outside the gene matches.

This clonotype has only a few counts. The V call is TRBV12-5, the J call TRBJ1-6; D remains unclear. The ends were cut back, 5 bases at V and 13 bases at J, with 9 bases in the middle. The V gene's germline CDR1 is LGHNT and CDR2 FRNRAP. The CDR3 covers 11 residues. Here the CDR3 reads CASGPEGPLHF. For the CDR3, the DNA is TGTGCTAGTGGTCCGGAGGGTCCCCTCCACTTT.

In this sample, this clonotype turned up a few times. This sequence joins TRBV21-1 and TRBJ1-5; whether TRBD1, the table's D call, matches the DNA was not checked. TRBV21-1 constitutes a pseudogene. The CDR3 is made up of 18 amino acids. The CDR3 DNA is TGTGCCAGCAGCAAATTGGGCGGGGCAGACCATAGCAATCAGCCCCAGCATTTT. Translating gives CASSKLGGADHSNQPQHF.